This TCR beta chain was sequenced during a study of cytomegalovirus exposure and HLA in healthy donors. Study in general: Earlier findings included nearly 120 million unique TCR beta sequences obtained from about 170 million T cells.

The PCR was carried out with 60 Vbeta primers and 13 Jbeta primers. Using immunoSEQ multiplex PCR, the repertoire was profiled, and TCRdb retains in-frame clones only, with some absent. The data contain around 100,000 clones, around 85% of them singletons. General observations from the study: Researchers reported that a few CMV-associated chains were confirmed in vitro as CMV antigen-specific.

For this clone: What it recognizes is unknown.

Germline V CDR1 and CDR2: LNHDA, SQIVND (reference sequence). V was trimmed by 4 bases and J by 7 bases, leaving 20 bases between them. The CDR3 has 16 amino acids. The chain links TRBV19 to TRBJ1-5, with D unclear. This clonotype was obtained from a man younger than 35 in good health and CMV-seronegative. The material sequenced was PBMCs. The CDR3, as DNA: TGTGCCAGTAGTAGCTACCCCGGAGCGGGCGAGCAGCCCCAGCATTTT. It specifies CASSSYPGAGEQPQHF.